The next 11 T cell receptor beta chains were all read from a single sample in a study of beta chain features in type 1 diabetes. Reverse transcribing all isolated RNA meant expressed TCRB transcripts were sequenced. Here immunoSEQ multiplex PCR was the method, and the copy in TCRdb shows in-frame clones only, minus some. This sample has about 320,000 clones, with about 14% found just once. Source material: central memory CD4+ T cells from blood. These receptor sequences come from a young man in good health.

The sample holds many counts of this clone. The chain couples TRBV19 to TRBJ2-5; D remains unclear. The length of the CDR3 is 13 residues. Trimming removed 6 bases from V and 4 bases from J, with 12 bases in between. Germline V lookup: CDR1 LNHDA, CDR2 SQIVND (reference sequence). CDR3 bases: TGTGCCAGTAGCGAGCGCATAGGAGAGACCCAGTACTTC. The encoded protein is CASSERIGETQYF.

CDR3 residues: CAISEGFASGNTIYF. The CDR3, as DNA: TGTGCCATCAGTGAGGGTTTTGCCTCTGGAAACACCATATATTTT. V usage is TRBV10-3 and J usage is TRBJ1-3; the D is unclear. Germline V gene sequence: CDR1 ENHRY, CDR2 SYGVKD. V was pared by 2 bases and J by 0 bases, with 8 bases between. The CDR3 is 15 amino acids.

The rearrangement joins TRBV29-1 to TRBJ2-1; 7 bases line up with TRBD2. The germline gives CDR1 SQVTM, CDR2 ANQGSEA. V lost 7 bases, J lost 9 bases, and 18 bases stayed unmatched. The CDR3 contains 15 residues. The CDR3 DNA reads TGCAGCGGTGACCTAGGGGAGGGAGCTTTCGGTGAGCAGTTCTTC. This gives the protein CSGDLGEGAFGEQFF.

The V gene is TRBV7-2, the J gene TRBJ2-5; TRBD2 is a possible D gene (5 bases). Trimming shortened V by 1 base and J by 5 bases, and 8 bases separated the two germline ends. This CDR3 region has 13 residues. Germline CDR1 is SGHTA and CDR2 is FQGNSA. DNA of the CDR3: TGTGCCAGCAGCTTAGGAGGGAAGGAGACCCAGTACTTC. It is translated as CASSLGGKETQYF. The complete variable domain, with remaining parts taken from reference TRBV7-2 and TRBJ2-5, reads GAGVSQSPSNKVTEKGKDVELRCDPISGHTALYWYRQSLGQGLEFLIYFQGNSAPDKSGLPSDRFSAERTGGSVSTLTIQRTQQEDSAVYLCASSLGGKETQYFGPGTRLLVL.

The chain uses TRBV25-1 and TRBJ1-4; TRBD1 aligns across 7 bases. V gave up 9 bases and J gave up 8 bases; unmatched junction bases: 6. The CDR3 contains 12 residues. Germline V lookup: CDR1 MGHDK, CDR2 SYGVNS. The CDR3, as DNA: TGTGCCAGTAACAGGGGTTACGAAAAACTGTTTTTT. Translating gives CASNRGYEKLFF.

There are a few counts of this clone. The rearrangement joins TRBV7-6 to TRBJ2-5, with D perhaps matching TRBD2 (5 bases). Germline V CDR1 and CDR2: SGHVS, FNYEAQ. This CDR3 comprises 15 residues. Trimming stripped 4 bases from V and 5 bases from J, with 17 bases between. The CDR3 DNA is TGTGCCAGCAGCTCTGGACCAGCGGTCAGGGAGACCCAGTACTTC. The encoded protein is CASSSGPAVRETQYF.

This clone was recorded a few times. The V gene is TRBV19, the J gene TRBJ2-2; D unresolved. This CDR3 is 14 amino acids long. Germline CDR1 and CDR2: LNHDA and SQIVND (reference sequence). The V and J ends lost 3 bases and 5 bases respectively, with 10 bases between them. The CDR3 protein is CASSIRIRTGELFF. In DNA, the CDR3 is TGTGCCAGTAGTATTCGTATCAGGACCGGGGAGCTGTTTTTT. The complete variable domain, with remaining parts taken from reference TRBV19 and TRBJ2-2, reads DGGITQSPKYLFRKEGQNVTLSCEQNLNHDAMYWYRQDPGQGLRLIYYSQIVNDFQKGDIAEGYSVSREKKESFPLTVTSAQKNPTAFYLCASSIRIRTGELFFGEGSRLTVL.

This clone was observed a few times. This chain uses TRBV19 with TRBJ2-7; D is unclear. The CDR3 loop spans 12 amino acids. Trimming shortened V by 6 bases and J by 6 bases, and 12 bases separated the two germline ends. Germline CDR1 LNHDA, CDR2 SQIVND (reference sequence). The CDR3 sequence: CASSPAGGEQYF. The DNA of the CDR3 is TGTGCCAGTAGCCCCGCAGGTGGCGAGCAGTACTTC.

The table lists this clone with a few counts. The rearrangement uses TRBV19 and TRBJ1-5; TRBD1 might be the D (5 bases). This CDR3 is built from 14 residues. Germline CDR1 reads LNHDA; CDR2 reads SQIVND (reference sequence). Trimming removed 8 bases at V and 4 bases at J, with 15 bases between. This CDR3 reads CASVQGWGNQPQHF. CDR3 in DNA: TGTGCCAGTGTCCAGGGATGGGGGAATCAGCCCCAGCATTTT.

As for this clone: The junction and the germline gene differ at one end; a read error may be behind it. The gene calls are TRBV9 and TRBJ1-2, with D possibly being TRBD1 (5 bases). Germline values: CDR1 SGDLS, CDR2 YYNGEE. The CDR3 is 14 residues long. CDR3 loop: CASSVGMGVDGHTF. The CDR3 DNA follows: TGTGCCAGCAGCGTAGGTATGGGGGTTGATGGCCACACCTTC.

V gene TRBV11-2 combines with J gene TRBJ1-1; D remains ambiguous. The CDR3 loop spans 10 amino acids. Germline V CDR1 and CDR2: SGHAT, FQNNGV. The V gene lost 2 bases and the J gene lost 11 bases, with 6 bases spanning the gap. The CDR3 sequence is CASSLICAFF. CDR3 in DNA: TGTGCCAGCAGCTTAATTTGTGCTTTCTTT.